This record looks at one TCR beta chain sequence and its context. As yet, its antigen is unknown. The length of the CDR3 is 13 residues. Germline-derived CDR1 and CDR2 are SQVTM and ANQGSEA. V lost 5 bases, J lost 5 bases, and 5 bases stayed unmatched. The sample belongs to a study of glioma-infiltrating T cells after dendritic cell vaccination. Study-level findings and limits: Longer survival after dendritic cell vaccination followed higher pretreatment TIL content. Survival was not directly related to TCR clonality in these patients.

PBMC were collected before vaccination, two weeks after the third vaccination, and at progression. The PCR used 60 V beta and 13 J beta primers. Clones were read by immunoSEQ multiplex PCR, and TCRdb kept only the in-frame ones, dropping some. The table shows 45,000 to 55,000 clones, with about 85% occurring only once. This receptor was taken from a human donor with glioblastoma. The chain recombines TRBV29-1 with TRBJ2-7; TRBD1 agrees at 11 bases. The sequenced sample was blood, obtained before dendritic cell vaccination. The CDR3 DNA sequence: TGCAGCGTTTGGGACAGGGGGTGGAACGAGCAGTACTTC. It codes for CSVWDRGWNEQYF.